These T cell receptor beta chains were read from a single sample in a study of identical twins. TCRdb reanalysed the 5' RACE reads using MiXCR and keeps one entry per CDR3 protein. The sample has about 100,000 distinct CDR3 sequences; under 6.5% are singletons. The sequenced material came from memory T cells sorted from blood. The source of these receptors is a woman in her fifties or sixties in good health. Both conserved end residues are part of each CDR3. A D gene is named only where the DNA matches it firmly. The size field is filled for only some rows; it gives once, few, many or a size class.

CDR3 DNA,CDR3 protein,CDR3 length,V gene,clone size,J gene,D gene
TGTGCCAGCAGTTTCGGGGGGATCGATCAGCCCCAGCATTTT,CASSFGGIDQPQHF,14,TRBV27,-,TRBJ1-5,-
TGTGCCAGCAGCTGGTGGGGTGGCTACACCTTC,CASSWWGGYTF,11,TRBV5-8,-,TRBJ1-2,-
TGTGCCAGCAGTGAATACCAGGGTCTTAGTACGCAGTATTTT,CASSEYQGLSTQYF,14,TRBV6-1,few,TRBJ2-3,-
TGTGCCAGCAGTTTTTCCGGGGTCTCCTACAATGAGCAGTTCTTC,CASSFSGVSYNEQFF,15,TRBV27,many,TRBJ2-1,-
TGTGCCAGCAGCCCCTTCCGGGAGACCGGGGAGCTGTTTTTT,CASSPFRETGELFF,14,TRBV3-1,many,TRBJ2-2,-
TGCGCCAGCAGCCGGACAGGGAATAATTCACCCCTCCACTTT,CASSRTGNNSPLHF,14,TRBV5-1,many,TRBJ1-6,TRBD1
TGTGCCAGCAGCTCCCGAGGAGCGGATAACAATGAGCAGTTCTTC,CASSSRGADNNEQFF,15,TRBV11-1,many,TRBJ2-1,-
TGTGCCAGCAGCTCGGGACAGGGGGAGGGCTACACCTTC,CASSSGQGEGYTF,13,TRBV7-6,few,TRBJ1-2,TRBD1
TGTGCCAGCAGGAGGGGAGGGGCGTTTTACGAGCAGTACTTC,CASRRGGAFYEQYF,14,TRBV7-2,few,TRBJ2-7,TRBD2
TGCGCCAGCAGTCAGGGGGCAGGGGCGCCTGATGGCTACACCTTC,CASSQGAGAPDGYTF,15,TRBV5-1,many,TRBJ1-2,TRBD1
TGTGCCTGGAGTGTACTAGCAGGGGGTGGAGGCTACACCTTC,CAWSVLAGGGGYTF,14,TRBV30,few,TRBJ1-2,TRBD1
TGTGCCAGCGGAGGGACAGGGGCTAACTATGGCTACACCTTC,CASGGTGANYGYTF,14,TRBV6-5,few,TRBJ1-2,TRBD1
TGTGCCAGCACTGGACTGGGGATGGGGACCCAGTACTTC,CASTGLGMGTQYF,13,TRBV2,many,TRBJ2-5,-
TGCAGTGCCCTCCCAGGGACTAGCGGGTACACAGATACGCAGTATTTT,CSALPGTSGYTDTQYF,16,TRBV20-1,many,TRBJ2-3,TRBD2
TGTGCTAGTGGTTTAAGGGATACGCAGTATTTT,CASGLRDTQYF,11,TRBV12-5,many,TRBJ2-3,-
TGTGCCAGCAGATGGGACAGGGCCACAGATACGCAGTATTTT,CASRWDRATDTQYF,14,TRBV6-5,-,TRBJ2-3,TRBD1
TGCGCCAGCAGCTTGGATGGCAGGCCCTACAATGAGCAGTTCTTC,CASSLDGRPYNEQFF,15,TRBV5-1,many,TRBJ2-1,-
TGCAGTGCTAGAGATCCAGCCCAGGGGAACACTGAAGCTTTCTTT,CSARDPAQGNTEAFF,15,TRBV20-1,-,TRBJ1-1,-
TGCAGTGCTCGACCACTCAAACTAAGGTTAGCCGTCGAGCAGTACTTC,CSARPLKLRLAVEQYF,16,TRBV20-1,many,TRBJ2-7,-
TGTGCCATCAGCGGGACAGGGGTCTACACAGATACGCAGTATTTT,CAISGTGVYTDTQYF,15,TRBV10-3,many,TRBJ2-3,TRBD1